This TCR beta chain comes out of a study of Ad26.COV2.S vaccination and SARS-CoV-2 variants. Study-wide findings and caveats: Possibly, TCR breadth and depth analyses underestimated total T cell responses. Non-spike TCR breadth did not differ much between vaccine and placebo recipients.

This clone was picked up one time. The antigen remains undetermined. CDR1 and CDR2 from the germline V gene are ENHRY and SYGVKD. This CDR3 has 13 residues. V lost 3 bases and J 7 bases, leaving 10 bases between the germline ends. Method: immunoSEQ multiplex PCR; TCRdb's copy keeps in-frame clones and lacks some. The profile shows 180,000 or so clones, 70% to 90% of them singletons. The chain recombines TRBV10-3 with TRBJ1-5; D remains unclear. The sample consisted of peripheral blood, taken after recovery from COVID-19. This TCR came from a human donor who had recovered from COVID-19. Here the CDR3 reads CAISDIPGQPQHF. CDR3 DNA sequence: TGTGCCATCAGTGATATACCCGGGCAGCCCCAGCATTTT.